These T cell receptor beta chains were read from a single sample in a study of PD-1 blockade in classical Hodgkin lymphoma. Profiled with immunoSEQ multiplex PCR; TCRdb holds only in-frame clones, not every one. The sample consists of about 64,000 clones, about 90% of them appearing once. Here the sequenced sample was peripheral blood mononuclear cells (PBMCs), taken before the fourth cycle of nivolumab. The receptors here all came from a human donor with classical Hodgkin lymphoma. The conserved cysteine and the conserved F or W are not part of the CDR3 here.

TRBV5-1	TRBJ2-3	ASSPLVAGDEDTQY
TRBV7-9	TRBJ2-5	ASSPDPAGTQY
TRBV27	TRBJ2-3	ASSLSFADTQY
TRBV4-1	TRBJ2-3	ASSQSAGVMGTDTQY
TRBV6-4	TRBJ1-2	ASTLSIGTGGYT
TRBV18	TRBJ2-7	ASSPPADDEQY
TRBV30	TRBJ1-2	AGTPGVGNYGYT
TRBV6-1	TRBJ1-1	ASSGFRVQDTEAF
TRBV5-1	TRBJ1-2	ASSPGDIPAGT
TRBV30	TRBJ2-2	AWSVSELVSGELF
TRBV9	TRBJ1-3	ASSTQTLSPNTIY
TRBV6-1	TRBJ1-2	ASSETLTAYT
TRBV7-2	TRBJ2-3	ASSSAGTSDTQY
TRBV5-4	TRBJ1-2	ASSDVQDGYT
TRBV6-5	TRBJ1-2	ATFRFSNYGYT
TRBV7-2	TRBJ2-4	ASSLVSGESIAKNIQY
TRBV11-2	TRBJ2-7	ASSLGEAGGIEQY
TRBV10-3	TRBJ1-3	AIRTPGQHSGNTIY
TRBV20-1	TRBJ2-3	SAQSSDTQY
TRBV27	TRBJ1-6	ASSLGNNSPLH
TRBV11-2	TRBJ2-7	ASSIAGNEQY
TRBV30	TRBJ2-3	AWSVRGPRGDTQY
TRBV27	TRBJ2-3	ASSSLRASTDTQY
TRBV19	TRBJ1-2	ASIFPGGNGYT
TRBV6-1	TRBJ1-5	ASSLEGWGVQPQH
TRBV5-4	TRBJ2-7	ASSLRDPGEEQY
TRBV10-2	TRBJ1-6	ATGQGFSYNSPLH
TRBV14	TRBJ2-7	ASSQVGLFGGSHEQY
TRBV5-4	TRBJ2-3	ASSLGDTQY
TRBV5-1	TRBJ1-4	ASKKTNEKLL
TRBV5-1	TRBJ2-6	ASSLDSRGGRPSSGANVLT
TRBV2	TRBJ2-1	ASSTGSGEQF
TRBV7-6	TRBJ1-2	ASSLGAGGGVDGYT